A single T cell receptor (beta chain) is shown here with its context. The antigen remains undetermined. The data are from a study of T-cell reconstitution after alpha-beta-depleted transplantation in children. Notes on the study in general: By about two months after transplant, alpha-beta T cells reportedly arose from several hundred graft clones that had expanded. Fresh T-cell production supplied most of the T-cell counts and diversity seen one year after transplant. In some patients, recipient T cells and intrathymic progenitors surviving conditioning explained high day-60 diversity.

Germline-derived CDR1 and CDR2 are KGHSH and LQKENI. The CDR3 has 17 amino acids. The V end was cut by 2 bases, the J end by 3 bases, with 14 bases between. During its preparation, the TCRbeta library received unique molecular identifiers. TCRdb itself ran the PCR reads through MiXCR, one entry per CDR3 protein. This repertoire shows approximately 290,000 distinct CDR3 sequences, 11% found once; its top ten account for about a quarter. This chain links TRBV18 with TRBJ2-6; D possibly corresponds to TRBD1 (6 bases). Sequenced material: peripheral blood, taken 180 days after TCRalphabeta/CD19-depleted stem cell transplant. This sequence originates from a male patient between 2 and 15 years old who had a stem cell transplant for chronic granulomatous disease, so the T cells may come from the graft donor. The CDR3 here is CASSPTAGAIGANVLTF. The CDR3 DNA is TGTGCCAGCTCACCAACGGCAGGGGCAATTGGGGCCAACGTCCTGACTTTC. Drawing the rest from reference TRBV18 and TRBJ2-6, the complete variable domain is NAGVMQNPRHLVRRRGQEARLRCSPMKGHSHVYWYRQLPEEGLKFMVYLQKENIIDESGMPKERFSAEFPKEGPSILRIQQVVRGDSAAYFCASSPTAGAIGANVLTFGAGSRLTVL.